The T cell receptor beta chain described here comes from a study of graft-versus-host responses after intestinal transplantation (TCRdb year 2021). About the full investigation: The transplants that recipients received were multivisceral, liver-intestinal, or isolated intestinal. Anti-thymocyte globulin induction was given to all recipients, followed by maintenance tacrolimus and steroids for 2 to 3 years. After intestinal transplantation, graft-versus-host and host-versus-graft alloreactive T cell clones in the graft, circulation and bone marrow were tracked using bulk TCR-beta CDR3 sequencing. Alloreactive clones were identified by sequencing pre-transplant mixed lymphocyte reaction products and comparing them with unstimulated pre-transplant donor and recipient T cells. The cohort enrolled around 23 intestinal transplant recipients including one retransplant, and 3 patients lacking pretransplant specimens were excluded. A peak of at least 4% donor T cells among recipient peripheral blood mononuclear cells was the definition used for donor T cell macrochimerism. Instead of going to the commercial service, samples from a few later patients were sequenced in-house on an Illumina MiSeq and processed with MiXCR. Broader findings and caveats from the paper: The relatively low number and heterogeneity of intestinal transplant patients limited the conclusions. In the allografts of patients with donor T cell macrochimerism, GvH to HvG T cell clonal ratios were high. GvH clones turned up in recipient bone marrow, with some appearing earlier in ileal mucosa or blood, a pattern consistent with an intestinal mucosal origin. Early after transplant, peak levels of circulating GvH clones were found to be associated with declines in HvG clones.

Libraries came from the immunoSEQ multiplex PCR assay. In most patients, genomic DNA was isolated using the Qiagen DNeasy Blood and Tissue Kit and sent frozen to Adaptive Biotechnologies for TCR sequencing. Adaptive Biotechnologies carried out high-throughput TCR-beta CDR3 sequencing of genomic DNA for most patients. The authors' analysis ran thus. TCR sequencing data for 18 patients were retrieved from Adaptive's ImmunoSEQ software; a few other patients were processed with MiXCR and VDJtools. To correct CD4 versus CD8 sorting errors, sequences present in both subsets at a frequency ratio below 5:1 were removed. CDR3 nucleotide sequences shared between donor and recipient were removed because their origin could not be assigned. To count as alloreactive, a clone needed at least 2-fold expansion over unstimulated cells and a minimum CFSE-low frequency of 0.002% (template counts) or 0.001% (read counts). A clone was considered mappable if detected in the sequenced pre-transplant spleen, lymph node, or MLR CFSE-low populations of the donor or recipient. The cumulative frequency of alloreactive clones was calculated as a percentage of all sequences, weighted by copy number. TCRdb provides this immuneACCESS table in a form limited to in-frame rearrangements. Some clones are lacking; in checked studies, under half of them reflect an unresolved V gene, and why the rest are absent is not known. V, J and clone size derive from that table, while D and trimming were established from the DNA sequence. Present in this sample are more than 60,000 clones, less than 95% of which were seen just once. Approximately 1.3% of the sample is taken by the ten largest.

The germline ends are 19 bases apart after V is trimmed by 0 bases and J by 8 bases. CDR1 SGHVS and CDR2 FQNEAQ are derived from the germline V gene. The CDR3 contains 16 residues, cysteine and phenylalanine counted. Only CDR3 DNA is held: 48 bases, read in frame from base 1. Note on this clone: The clone's antigen remains unknown. There are no base qualities to consult, and no much larger clone falls within one base.

In the paper's terms, the time point label means: cells obtained before transplantation from donor or recipient. CD3+CD4+ and CD3+CD8+ populations were FACS-sorted from unstimulated pre-transplant donor and recipient cells taken from spleen or lymph nodes. The starting material was unstimulated CD8+ T cells sorted from spleen or lymph node cells, obtained before intestinal transplant. This sequence was found in a human donor who received an intestinal transplant. This receptor chain uses TRBV7-8 and TRBJ1-1; a weak D assignment points to TRBD1 (6 bases agree). The CDR3 in this case is CASSLALRGGEPEAFF. The sequenced DNA is TGTGCCAGCAGCTTAGCGCTTAGAGGGGGGGAACCAGAAGCTTTCTTT.